This T cell receptor beta chain came from a study of OX40 agonist ivuxolimab in advanced cancers. Germline CDR1 reads SGHTA; CDR2 reads FQGNSA. The CDR3 spans 13 residues. V dropped 11 bases and J dropped 3 bases, with 14 bases sitting between them. The protocol was immunoSEQ multiplex PCR, while the TCRdb copy is restricted to in-frame clones and leaves out a portion. The sample contains 40,000 to 45,000 clones, about 88% of which appear only once. This TCR derives from an adult with an advanced solid tumor such as melanoma, head and neck, liver or kidney cancer. This sample comprised CD4+ or CD8+ T cells sorted from blood, obtained in a trial of the OX40 agonist ivuxolimab. The chain uses TRBV7-2 and TRBJ1-3; no firm D call. The CDR3 DNA reads TGTGCCCTCTTGGCGGCTAGTGGAAACACCATATATTTT. Translation gives CALLAASGNTIYF.